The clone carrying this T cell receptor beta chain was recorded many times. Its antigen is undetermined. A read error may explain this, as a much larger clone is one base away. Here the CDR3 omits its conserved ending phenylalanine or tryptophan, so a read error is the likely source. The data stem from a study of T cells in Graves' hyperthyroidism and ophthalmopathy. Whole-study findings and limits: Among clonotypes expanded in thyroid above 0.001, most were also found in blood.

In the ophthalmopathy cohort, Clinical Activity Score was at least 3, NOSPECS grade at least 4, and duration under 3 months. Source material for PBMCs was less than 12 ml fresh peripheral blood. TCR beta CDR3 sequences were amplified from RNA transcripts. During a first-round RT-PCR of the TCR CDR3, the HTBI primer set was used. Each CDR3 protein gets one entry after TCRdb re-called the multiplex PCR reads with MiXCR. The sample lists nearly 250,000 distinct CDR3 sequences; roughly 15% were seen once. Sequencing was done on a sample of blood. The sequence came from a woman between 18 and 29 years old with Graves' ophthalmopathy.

The CDR3 sequence is CASSYDGRGNTEAFL. DNA for the CDR3: TGTGCCAGCAGTTACGACGGGCGGGGGAACACTGAAGCTTTCCTT. This rearrangement joins TRBV6-1 to TRBJ1-1; no clear D gene. Trimming took off 5 bases at V and 1 base at J, with 14 bases between the two ends. Germline loops: CDR1 MNHNS, CDR2 SASEGT. The CDR3 is 15 residues long.